A single sample gave rise to the 18 T cell receptor beta chains below, sequenced in a study of CD4 T cells in relation to SARS-CoV-2 and coronaviruses (dated by TCRdb to about 2021). Receptor libraries were prepared by the immunoSEQ multiplex PCR assay. Held by TCRdb, this immuneACCESS table contains in-frame sequences only and omits some clones. Under half of the omission traces to an unresolved V gene where checked; the cause of the rest is unknown. The sample data list approximately 50,000 clones, and 90% to 95% of these were observed just once. The ten most abundant clones make up 0.4% of the sample. Sequencing was carried out using naive CD4+ T cells from PBMCs. The sample's cell subset or site label is to be understood as: naive CD4+ T cells isolated by negative enrichment. These receptors came from an adult with COVID-19.

This chain joins TRBV3-1 (or the pseudogene TRBV3-2) and TRBJ2-3; 7 bases fit TRBD1. The length of the CDR3 is 13 residues. The germline CDR1 and CDR2 sequences are LGHDT and YNNKEL (reference sequence). V dropped 5 bases and J dropped 4; count of bases not matched to a gene: 3. The CDR3 spells CASSDRVPDTQYF. CDR3 nucleotides: TGTGCCAGCAGCGACAGGGTTCCAGATACGCAGTATTTT.

The V gene is TRBV28, the J gene TRBJ2-1; no clear D gene. CDR1 and CDR2 from the germline V gene are MDHEN and SYDVKM. This CDR3 contains 17 residues. V lost 3 bases and J 8 bases, leaving 23 bases between the germline ends. The CDR3, as DNA: TGTGCCAGCAGTTTTACCCCCGCTAGGGCTAGGAGCGATGAGCAGTTCTTC. It yields the protein CASSFTPARARSDEQFF.

The gene calls are TRBV30 and TRBJ2-2; 10 bases match TRBD2. In germline, CDR1 is GTSNPN, CDR2 SVGIG (reference sequence). The CDR3 runs 18 residues. V shed 6 bases, J shed 6 bases, and the junction held 19 bases outside the gene matches. In DNA form, the CDR3 reads TGTGCCTGCCGGGGATTTCCTCTAGCGGGAGAAGTAGCCGGGGAGCTGTTTTTT. Translating gives CACRGFPLAGEVAGELFF.

The rearrangement uses TRBV7-3 and TRBJ2-1, with D perhaps matching TRBD2 (5 bases). The CDR3 has 14 residues. Germline-derived CDR1 and CDR2 are SGHTA and FQGTGA. Trimming pared 5 bases from V and 9 bases from J, leaving 17 bases between. The CDR3 coding sequence is TGTGCCAGCAGCGAGGCCGCCCTGGCGGGTGAGCAGTTCTTC. Translating gives CASSEAALAGEQFF.

The V and J genes are TRBV28 and TRBJ1-1, with TRBD1 identical over 7 bases. After removal of 7 bases from V and 2 bases from J, the junction contained 4 bases not matched to a gene. The CDR3 contains 13 residues. The germline V gene encodes CDR1 MDHEN and CDR2 SYDVKM. The CDR3 DNA is TGTGCCAGCACCCGACAGGGTAACACTGAAGCTTTCTTT. It codes for CASTRQGNTEAFF.

The rearrangement uses TRBV28 and TRBJ2-5; D is possibly TRBD1 (5 bases). CDR3 size: 16 residues. Deletions cut 6 bases from V and 2 bases from J, with 19 bases between. Per the germline V gene, CDR1 is MDHEN and CDR2 is SYDVKM. CDR3: CASRGHSGLGQETQYF. The CDR3 DNA follows: TGTGCCAGCAGAGGCCATTCAGGGCTCGGGCAAGAGACCCAGTACTTC.

This clone showed up just once. V and J are TRBV6-2 or TRBV6-3 and TRBJ2-3; no clear D. The CDR3 has 12 amino acids. CDR1 and CDR2 (germline): MNHEY, SVGEGT. V lost 5 bases, J lost 0 bases, and 3 bases lay in between. Written as DNA, the CDR3 is TGTGCCAGCAGTCGGAGCACAGATACGCAGTATTTT. Encoded protein: CASSRSTDTQYF.

V is TRBV6-5 and J is TRBJ2-7; TRBD2 is a possible D gene (7 bases). Looked up from germline, CDR1 is MNHEY and CDR2 is SVGAGI. Trimming shortened V by 6 bases and J by 4 bases, and 16 bases separated the two germline ends. The CDR3 totals 14 residues. The CDR3 is CASRREGGGYEQYF. The CDR3 DNA sequence: TGTGCCAGCAGGAGGGAGGGGGGAGGGTACGAGCAGTACTTC.

The chain links TRBV7-2 to TRBJ2-5; maybe TRBD2 (5 bases). The CDR3 loop spans 16 amino acids. Trimming pared 2 bases from V and 6 bases from J, leaving 19 bases between. Germline values: CDR1 SGHTA, CDR2 FQGNSA. For the CDR3, the DNA is TGTGCCAGCAGCTTATATTTTCGCGGGTTCTGGCAGACCCAGTACTTC. Translated, it gives CASSLYFRGFWQTQYF.

This clone was recorded only once. The gene calls are TRBV5-6 and TRBJ1-6; TRBD1 matches at 7 bases. Per the germline V gene, CDR1 is SGHDT and CDR2 is YYEEEE. Trimming removed 0 bases from V and 5 bases from J; junction bases left unmatched: 2. The CDR3 runs to 15 residues. The CDR3 sequence is CASSLGQGNNSPLHF. CDR3 in DNA: TGTGCCAGCAGCTTGGGACAGGGAAATAATTCACCCCTCCACTTT.

The chain has TRBV28 and TRBJ2-6, with 8 bases aligning to TRBD2. CDR1 and CDR2 (germline): MDHEN, SYDVKM. V lost 5 bases to trimming and J lost 1 base; unmatched junction nucleotides: 13. The CDR3 loop spans 19 amino acids. The CDR3 reads CASSTLVSGSVSGANVLTF. CDR3 bases: TGTGCCAGCAGTACCCTGGTGAGCGGGAGCGTATCTGGGGCCAACGTCCTGACTTTC.

The genes are TRBV12-2 and TRBJ2-7. TRBV12-2 is marked as a pseudogene. CDR3 size: 17 residues. This CDR3 reads CASRLVALDGRSYEQYF. CDR3 bases: TGTGCAAGTCGCTTAGTGGCCCTGGATGGCCGCTCCTACGAGCAGTACTTC.

J is TRBJ1-5 and V is TRBV4-2, with a weak D call TRBD1 (6 bases). The J call is doubtful: the DNA matches TRBJ2-3 better. Germline V gene sequence: CDR1 LGHNA, CDR2 YNFKEQ. CDR3 length: 19 residues. CDR3 DNA: TGTGCCAGCAGCCAAGATCGCTTCTCAAACAGGGATAGCAATCAGCCCCAGTATTTT. Translation: CASSQDRFSNRDSNQPQYF.

This chain joins TRBV27 and TRBJ1-5; 7 bases map to TRBD1. The V gene end was trimmed by 1 base and the J gene end by 11 bases; junction bases not matched to a gene: 14. CDR1 and CDR2 (germline): MNHEY, SMNVEV (reference sequence). This CDR3 has 16 residues. The CDR3 nucleotides are TGTGCCAGCAGTTTATTTGGTCCGGGGCCGGACAGGACCCAGCATTTT. It translates to CASSLFGPGPDRTQHF.

The chain employs TRBV24-1 and TRBJ2-5; 7 bases fit TRBD2. J was trimmed by 3 bases and V by 3 bases; bases with no gene match: 12. In germline, CDR1 is KGHDR, CDR2 SFDVKD. The CDR3 spans 17 residues. The CDR3, as DNA: TGTGCCACCAGTGATCCCACGCTAGCGGAGTTAAAAGAGACCCAGTACTTC. Its translation: CATSDPTLAELKETQYF.

This chain connects TRBV3-1 (or the pseudogene TRBV3-2) to TRBJ2-3, with D possibly being TRBD1 (5 bases). The germline CDR1 and CDR2 sequences are LGHDT and YNNKEL (reference sequence). V lost 1 base to trimming and J lost 9 bases, with 8 bases between them. CDR3 length equals 12 residues. The CDR3 bases are TGTGCCAGCAGCCAAGCAGGGAACACGCAGTATTTT. This codes for CASSQAGNTQYF.

The rearrangement uses TRBV30 and TRBJ2-6; D not certain. The CDR3 length is 13 residues. Per the germline V gene, CDR1 is GTSNPN and CDR2 is SVGIG (reference sequence). Trimming pared 3 bases from V and 4 bases from J, leaving 7 bases between. The DNA of the CDR3 is TGTGCCTGGAGACTCGCCGGGGCCAACGTCCTGACTTTC. Its protein is CAWRLAGANVLTF. The full variable domain, its missing parts supplied by reference TRBV30 and TRBJ2-6, is SQTIHQWPATLVQPVGSPLSLECTVEGTSNPNLYWYRQAAGRGLQLLFYSVGIGQISSEVPQNLSASRPQDRQFILSSKKLLLSDSGFYLCAWRLAGANVLTFGAGSRLTVL.

The chain has TRBV6-5 and TRBJ1-4; the match to TRBD1 covers 7 bases. The V segment lost 8 bases and the J segment 6 bases; nucleotides outside the gene matches: 6. Germline V gene lookup returns CDR1 MNHEY and CDR2 SVGAGI. The CDR3 is 13 amino acids. The DNA of the CDR3 is TGTGCCAGCGCAAAAGGACAGGATGAAAAACTGTTTTTT. It translates to CASAKGQDEKLFF.